Presented here are 31 T cell receptor beta chains from one specimen sequenced in a study of blood T cell repertoires in COVID-19. The assay was immunoSEQ multiplex PCR, and TCRdb's table has in-frame clones only and misses some. The profile covers 100,000 to 150,000 clones, with about 91% appearing a single time and about a tenth taken by the ten largest. Sequenced input: peripheral blood. Source of these receptors: a middle-aged man with acute or convalescent COVID-19.

This clone has a single count. The V and J genes are TRBV9 and TRBJ2-5, with TRBD2 identical over 8 bases. CDR3 length: 18 amino acids. The germline V gene encodes CDR1 SGDLS and CDR2 YYNGEE. V dropped 1 base and J dropped 2; count of bases not matched to a gene: 13. The CDR3 nucleotides are TGTGCCAGCAGCGTAACCCCCAGCGGGGGACGGTGGCAAGAGACCCAGTACTTC. Its protein product is CASSVTPSGGRWQETQYF.

The rearrangement uses TRBV18 and TRBJ2-4; 7 positions match TRBD1. This CDR3 region has 15 residues. Per the germline V gene, CDR1 is KGHSH and CDR2 is LQKENI. After removal of 10 bases from V and 4 bases from J, the junction contained 13 bases not matched to a gene. CDR3 sequence: CATREGAPPKNIQYF. As DNA, the CDR3 is TGTGCCACCCGAGAGGGGGCGCCGCCAAAAAACATTCAGTACTTC.

J is TRBJ2-1 and V is TRBV3-1 (or the pseudogene TRBV3-2), with 12 bases that match TRBD2. Unmatched junction bases numbered 1, after V lost 3 bases and J lost 10 bases. Germline V gene lookup returns CDR1 LGHDT and CDR2 YNNKEL (reference sequence). The CDR3 extends over 13 amino acids. The CDR3 spells CASSHLAGGEQFF. The CDR3 region has the DNA TGTGCCAGCAGCCACCTAGCGGGGGGGGAGCAGTTCTTC.

In this sample, this clone turned up once. The J gene is TRBJ1-1, the V gene TRBV5-4, with D possibly matching TRBD1 (5 bases). V gave up 1 base and J gave up 11 bases, with 15 bases separating them. Germline V gene lookup returns CDR1 SGHNT and CDR2 YYREEE (reference sequence). CDR3 length: 13 amino acids. The DNA for the CDR3 is TGTGCCAGCAGCTTGTCTGGGGCCGATCGGGCTTTCTTT. Its translation: CASSLSGADRAFF.

The rearrangement uses TRBV20-1 and TRBJ2-3; weak D call: TRBD1 (6 bases). Trimming removed 3 bases from V and 2 bases from J, with 12 bases in between. The CDR3 contains 14 residues. The germline CDR1 and CDR2 sequences are DFQATT and SNEGSKA (reference sequence). The CDR3 DNA is TGCAGTGCTAGTGACGGGACAATCACAGATACGCAGTATTTT. Amino acids: CSASDGTITDTQYF.

The gene calls are TRBV10-3 and TRBJ1-2; possibly TRBD1 for D (5 bases). This CDR3 contains 12 residues. The V and J ends lost 10 bases and 0 bases respectively, with 9 bases between them. Germline CDR1 and CDR2: ENHRY and SYGVKD. The CDR3 bases are TGTGCCACCCAGGGAACTAACTATGGCTACACCTTC. Protein: CATQGTNYGYTF.

This chain's CDR3 is CASSQGAGGYTF. The CDR3 DNA is TGCGCCAGCAGTCAGGGGGCCGGGGGCTACACCTTC. This rearrangement joins TRBV5-1 to TRBJ1-2; 8 bases map to TRBD1. Per germline, CDR1 SGHRS and CDR2 YFSETQ. The CDR3 contains 12 residues. The junction had 5 bases not matched to a gene; V was cut back by 5 bases and J by 8 bases.

The gene calls are TRBV10-3 and TRBJ2-7; a weak D match, TRBD2 (6 bases). V lost 8 bases and J lost 7, with 18 bases in between. There are 13 residues in the CDR3. The germline V gene has CDR1 ENHRY and CDR2 SYGVKD. DNA of the CDR3: TGTGCCATCGGAGGGACTCCTCCCAGGGAGCAGTACTTC. Encoded protein: CAIGGTPPREQYF.

The rearrangement joins TRBV9 to TRBJ2-2, with D tentatively TRBD2 (6 bases). In germline, CDR1 is SGDLS, CDR2 YYNGEE. The CDR3 length is 14 residues. V was clipped by 4 bases and J by 6 bases, with 13 bases between them. CDR3 loop: CASSPRLGSGELFF. The CDR3 DNA follows: TGTGCCAGCAGCCCGAGACTAGGTTCCGGGGAGCTGTTTTTT.

The rearrangement links TRBV7-9 to TRBJ2-1; 11 bases agree with TRBD2. V was clipped by 4 bases and J by 10 bases; unmatched bases: 9. The CDR3 contains 15 residues. The germline CDR1 and CDR2 sequences are SEHNR and FQNEAQ (reference sequence). CDR3: CASSSRGLAGGEQFF. The CDR3 DNA sequence: TGTGCCAGCAGCTCTAGAGGCCTAGCGGGAGGAGAGCAGTTCTTC. Combining the CDR3 with reference TRBV7-9 and TRBJ2-1 gives the whole variable domain DTGVSQNPRHKITKRGQNVTFRCDPISEHNRLYWYRQTLGQGPEFLTYFQNEAQLEKSRLLSDRFSAERPKGSFSTLEIQRTEQGDSAMYLCASSSRGLAGGEQFFGPGTRLTVL.

This chain joins TRBV2 and TRBJ1-1, with D maybe TRBD1 (6 bases). Trimming left V 8 bases short and J 5 bases short, with 15 bases between. The CDR3 has 13 amino acids. CDR1 is SNHLY, CDR2 FYNNEI, per germline. The CDR3 region is CASGDTLLTEAFF. DNA of the CDR3: TGTGCCAGCGGGGACACCTTATTGACTGAAGCTTTCTTT.

The chain recombines TRBV5-1 with TRBJ1-5, with 7 bases aligning to TRBD1. This CDR3 spans 14 amino acids. From germline, CDR1 is SGHRS and CDR2 YFSETQ. V lost 3 bases to trimming and J lost 5 bases; unmatched junction nucleotides: 5. DNA of the CDR3: TGCGCCAGCAGCTATGGGACAGCCGATCAGCCCCAGCATTTT. Its protein product is CASSYGTADQPQHF. Using reference TRBV5-1 and TRBJ1-5 for the parts outside the CDR3, the full variable domain is KAGVTQTPRYLIKTRGQQVTLSCSPISGHRSVSWYQQTPGQGLQFLFEYFSETQRNKGNFPGRFSGRQFSNSRSEMNVSTLELGDSALYLCASSYGTADQPQHFGDGTRLSIL.

The CDR3 region has the DNA TGCGCCAGCAGCTTGGGAGGGGGCGGTCAGCCCCAGCATTTT. It is translated as CASSLGGGGQPQHF. The V call is TRBV5-1, the J call TRBJ1-5; the match to TRBD1 covers 7 bases. The CDR3 has 14 amino acids. V shed 0 bases and J 6 bases; nucleotides not matched to a gene: 3. The V gene's germline CDR1 is SGHRS and CDR2 YFSETQ. The variable domain in full, completed from reference TRBV5-1 and TRBJ1-5, reads KAGVTQTPRYLIKTRGQQVTLSCSPISGHRSVSWYQQTPGQGLQFLFEYFSETQRNKGNFPGRFSGRQFSNSRSEMNVSTLELGDSALYLCASSLGGGGQPQHFGDGTRLSIL.

The chain links TRBV21-1 to TRBJ2-7; the table's D call, TRBD2, was not checked against the DNA. TRBV21-1 is a pseudogene segment. The CDR3 runs to 17 residues. The CDR3 nucleotides read TGTGCCAGCAGCAAAGGAGTTGCTAGCGGGGGGACCTACGAGCAGTACTTC. Residues: CASSKGVASGGTYEQYF.

This clone was recorded only once. The V call is TRBV19, the J call TRBJ1-4; D is unresolved. The CDR3 is 15 residues long. V was shortened by 5 bases and J by 5 bases, with 15 bases between the two germline ends. Germline V lookup: CDR1 LNHDA, CDR2 SQIVND (reference sequence). The CDR3 nucleotides are TGTGCCAGTAGTCTTCGGACCACGGGAAATGAAAAACTGTTTTTT. Protein product: CASSLRTTGNEKLFF.

The rearrangement joins TRBV9 to TRBJ1-3; TRBD1 matches at 9 bases. CDR3 length equals 19 residues. With 4 bases clipped from V and 4 bases from J, the junction kept 18 bases outside the gene matches. In germline, CDR1 is SGDLS, CDR2 YYNGEE. This chain's CDR3 is CASSLGQGTNRLTGNTIYF. DNA of the CDR3: TGTGCCAGCAGCCTGGGACAGGGCACAAATAGGTTAACGGGAAACACCATATATTTT.

V and J are TRBV25-1 and TRBJ2-7, with 9 bases that match TRBD1. The length of the CDR3 is 15 residues. Trimming removed 5 bases from V and 3 bases from J; junction bases left unmatched: 8. Germline assignment: CDR1 MGHDK and CDR2 SYGVNS. CDR3 sequence: CASSRDRVSIYEQYF. Written as DNA, the CDR3 is TGTGCCAGCAGTCGGGACAGGGTGTCTATCTACGAGCAGTACTTC.

The V gene is TRBV6-5, the J gene TRBJ1-5; possible D gene TRBD1, 6 bases. The CDR3 is 13 residues long. V lost 7 bases to trimming and J lost 4 bases, with 11 bases between them. Germline-derived CDR1 and CDR2 are MNHEY and SVGAGI. The CDR3 sequence: CASTTGPNQPQHF. The CDR3 DNA follows: TGTGCCAGCACGACAGGACCGAATCAGCCCCAGCATTTT.

The V and J genes are TRBV5-1 and TRBJ1-3, with D hard to call. Trimming shortened V by 0 bases and J by 3 bases, and 7 bases separated the two germline ends. The CDR3 totals 14 residues. From germline, CDR1 is SGHRS and CDR2 YFSETQ. CDR3 region: CASSLDSNGNTIYF. Here the CDR3 DNA reads TGCGCCAGCAGCTTGGACAGCAATGGAAACACCATATATTTT.

This chain links TRBV27 with TRBJ2-7, with 8 bases lining up with TRBD1. Germline V gene sequence: CDR1 MNHEY, CDR2 SMNVEV (reference sequence). The V and J ends lost 3 bases and 2 bases, in that order; junction bases with no gene match: 6. The CDR3 covers 15 residues. As DNA, the CDR3 is TGTGCCAGCAGTTTTGGGGACAGGAGAGCCTACGAGCAGTACTTC. Its protein is CASSFGDRRAYEQYF.

The V gene is TRBV9, the J gene TRBJ2-2; 8 bases map to TRBD2. Germline lookup yields CDR1 SGDLS and CDR2 YYNGEE. The CDR3 extends over 14 amino acids. The junction had 12 bases not matched to a gene; V was cut back by 10 bases and J by 7 bases. The CDR3 protein is CASRGGLGVGELFF. CDR3 in DNA: TGTGCCTCGAGAGGGGGACTAGGGGTCGGGGAGCTGTTTTTT.

The J gene is TRBJ2-3, the V gene TRBV5-1; 9 positions match TRBD2. V was pared by 0 bases and J by 2 bases, with 4 bases of the junction left unmatched. There are 16 residues in the CDR3. Germline-derived CDR1 and CDR2 are SGHRS and YFSETQ. CDR3 DNA sequence: TGCGCCAGCAGCTTGGCTAGCGGGGCAAACACAGATACGCAGTATTTT. As protein: CASSLASGANTDTQYF.

This clone was found once. V gene TRBV6-1 combines with J gene TRBJ2-1, with D possibly being TRBD2 (6 bases). V lost 0 bases and J lost 12, with 6 bases in between. The germline gives CDR1 MNHNS, CDR2 SASEGT. The length of the CDR3 is 11 residues. CDR3 DNA: TGTGCCAGCAGTGAAGCGGGAGGGCAGTTCTTC. Its protein product is CASSEAGGQFF.

The chain has TRBV3-1 (or the pseudogene TRBV3-2) and TRBJ1-2; 8 nucleotides line up with TRBD1. The germline V gene encodes CDR1 LGHDT and CDR2 YNNKEL (reference sequence). This CDR3 has 14 residues. V dropped 3 bases and J dropped 7; count of bases not matched to a gene: 7. In DNA form, the CDR3 reads TGTGCCAGCAGCCAGGGACAGGCGTGGGGTGGCTACACCTTC. This gives the protein CASSQGQAWGGYTF.

The chain combines TRBV19 with TRBJ1-1; a weak D match, TRBD1 (5 bases). The CDR3 covers 14 residues. Trimming shortened V by 5 bases and J by 8 bases, and 18 bases separated the two germline ends. The V gene's germline CDR1 is LNHDA and CDR2 SQIVND (reference sequence). The CDR3 reads CASSWGLASGEAFF. The CDR3 region has the DNA TGTGCCAGTAGTTGGGGCTTGGCGAGCGGGGAAGCTTTCTTT.

The chain is built from TRBV5-1 and TRBJ1-1, with TRBD1 matching over 11 bases. The germline V gene has CDR1 SGHRS and CDR2 YFSETQ. V gave up 1 base and J gave up 3 bases; unmatched junction bases: 5. The CDR3 length is 16 residues. CDR3 amino acids: CASSLPGTGGHTEAFF. Here the CDR3 DNA reads TGCGCCAGCAGCTTGCCTGGGACAGGGGGTCACACTGAAGCTTTCTTT.

The rearrangement joins TRBV5-4 to TRBJ2-7; TRBD2 agrees at 7 bases. CDR1 SGHNT and CDR2 YYREEE come from the germline V gene (reference sequence). Trimming cost V 0 bases and J 0 bases; bases outside gene matches: 6. This CDR3 comprises 16 residues. The CDR3 sequence: CASSLVSGGFSYEQYF. In DNA, the CDR3 is TGTGCCAGCAGCTTGGTCTCGGGAGGCTTCTCCTACGAGCAGTACTTC. The full variable domain, in which reference TRBV5-4 and TRBJ2-7 provide the parts outside the CDR3, is ETGVTQSPTHLIKTRGQQVTLRCSSQSGHNTVSWYQQALGQGPQFIFQYYREEENGRGNFPPRFSGLQFPNYSSELNVNALELDDSALYLCASSLVSGGFSYEQYFGPGTRLTVT.

The sample holds a few counts of this clone. The chain employs TRBV2 and TRBJ2-1; 7 bases line up with TRBD2. With 5 bases clipped from V and 6 bases from J, the junction kept 10 bases outside the gene matches. Germline CDR1 SNHLY, CDR2 FYNNEI. The CDR3 consists of 15 residues. CDR3 sequence reads: CASSPRGGAVNEQFF. The DNA of the CDR3 is TGTGCCAGCAGTCCACGGGGAGGGGCGGTCAATGAGCAGTTCTTC.

The V and J genes are TRBV5-1 and TRBJ1-1, with 10 bases matching TRBD1. The germline CDR1 and CDR2 sequences are SGHRS and YFSETQ. The CDR3 spans 15 residues. J lost 4 bases, V lost 1 base, and 4 bases had no gene match. CDR3 sequence reads: CASSLFWDRGTEAFF. DNA of the CDR3: TGCGCCAGCAGCTTGTTCTGGGACAGGGGCACTGAAGCTTTCTTT.

The V gene is TRBV5-1, the J gene TRBJ2-1; no definite D call. This CDR3 has 18 amino acids. Germline V gene lookup returns CDR1 SGHRS and CDR2 YFSETQ. V lost 3 bases to trimming and J lost 1 base, with 20 bases between them. CDR3 loop: CASSSIPSTGISYNEQFF. For the CDR3, the DNA is TGCGCCAGCAGCTCGATCCCCAGTACGGGTATTTCCTACAATGAGCAGTTCTTC.

This clone was picked up one time. This chain joins TRBV9 and TRBJ2-3, with TRBD2 as a possible D gene (6 bases). CDR1 is SGDLS, CDR2 YYNGEE, per germline. This CDR3 contains 16 residues. V lost 4 bases, J lost 2 bases, and 17 bases lay in between. The DNA of the CDR3 is TGTGCCAGCAGCAAATACGGGAGCCCTTCCACAGATACGCAGTATTTT. It encodes CASSKYGSPSTDTQYF. The full variable domain, completed using reference TRBV9 and TRBJ2-3, is DSGVTQTPKHLITATGQRVTLRCSPRSGDLSVYWYQQSLDQGLQFLIQYYNGEERAKGNILERFSAQQFPDLHSELNLSSLELGDSALYFCASSKYGSPSTDTQYFGPGTRLTVL.